This T cell receptor beta chain was captured by sequencing in a study of blood T cell repertoires in COVID-19. Clones were read by immunoSEQ multiplex PCR, and TCRdb kept only the in-frame ones, dropping some. The table records 90,000 to 130,000 clones, nearly 90% of them present only once. In germline, CDR1 is MNHEY, CDR2 SVGAGI. V was clipped by 5 bases and J by 3 bases; unmatched bases: 7. The CDR3 runs to 15 residues. Input material: peripheral blood. The origin of this receptor is a human donor in a cohort sampled during active COVID-19. This chain links TRBV6-5 with TRBJ2-1, with 7 bases matching TRBD1. The CDR3 reads CASSPDRAYYNEQFF. The CDR3 nucleotides are TGTGCCAGCAGTCCCGACAGGGCGTACTACAATGAGCAGTTCTTC.